A selection of T cell receptor beta chains follows, all from one sample in a study of T cell changes during pregnancy in multiple sclerosis. Some clones are missing from TCRdb's copy, which holds only in-frame ones; the method was immunoSEQ multiplex PCR. The sample lists fewer than 60,000 clones, 92% occurring once. The input for sequencing was CD4+ T cells from peripheral blood mononuclear cells, taken after pregnancy. These receptors were collected from a female donor with multiple sclerosis, enrolled in a pregnancy study. Both conserved end residues are part of each CDR3. D genes are given only for firm matches. Where a row states a size, it is once, few, many or the class of an expanded clone; other rows omit it.

J,V,D,size,CDR3,DNA
TRBJ2-1,TRBV7-3,TRBD2,NA,CASSGLAGNEQFF,TGTGCCAGCAGCGGACTAGCGGGCAATGAGCAGTTCTTC
TRBJ2-2,TRBV2,NA,NA,CASSETDRELFF,TGTGCCAGCAGTGAGACAGATAGGGAGCTGTTTTTT
TRBJ2-7,TRBV7-6,TRBD2,NA,CASSAGSQGRASEQYF,TGTGCCAGCAGCGCGGGTTCACAAGGGAGGGCTTCCGAGCAGTACTTC
TRBJ2-2,TRBV11-1,TRBD2,NA,CASRGGTGELFF,TGTGCCAGCAGGGGGGGGACCGGGGAGCTGTTTTTT
TRBJ1-2,TRBV5-4,NA,NA,CASSQTGNYGYTF,TGTGCCAGCAGCCAAACAGGGAACTATGGCTACACCTTC
TRBJ2-3,TRBV2,NA,NA,CASSEISGLHTDTQYF,TGTGCCAGCAGTGAAATTTCGGGACTCCACACAGATACGCAGTATTTT
TRBJ2-3,TRBV9,NA,NA,CASSPRGTTDTQYF,TGTGCCAGCAGCCCCCGGGGGACCACAGATACGCAGTATTTT
TRBJ1-1,TRBV18,NA,NA,CASSPTSVTEAFF,TGTGCCAGCTCACCAACCTCGGTTACTGAAGCTTTCTTT
TRBJ2-7,TRBV18,TRBD1,NA,CASSPRTGSEQYF,TGTGCCAGCTCACCTCGGACAGGGAGCGAGCAGTACTTC
TRBJ2-7,TRBV9,TRBD1,once,CASSAGTGGSYEQYF,TGTGCCAGCAGCGCCGGGACAGGGGGCTCCTACGAGCAGTACTTC
TRBJ2-4,TRBV27,TRBD2,NA,CASSLSGGGNIQYF,TGTGCCAGCAGTTTATCGGGCGGGGGAAACATTCAGTACTTC
TRBJ1-1,TRBV7-3,NA,NA,CASSLISSTEAFF,TGTGCCAGCAGCTTAATCTCGAGCACTGAAGCTTTCTTT
TRBJ2-2,TRBV20-1,NA,NA,CSASRTGELFF,TGCAGTGCTAGTCGGACCGGGGAGCTGTTTTTT
TRBJ1-6,TRBV7-2,NA,NA,CASSPGQTYNSPLHF,TGTGCCAGCAGCCCTGGACAAACCTATAATTCACCCCTCCACTTT
TRBJ2-2,TRBV18,TRBD1,once,CASSPRTGPGELFF,TGTGCCAGCTCACCGCGGACAGGGCCCGGGGAGCTGTTTTTT
TRBJ1-2,TRBV30,TRBD1,NA,CARRTGDGYTF,TGTGCCAGGAGGACAGGGGATGGCTACACCTTT
TRBJ2-1,TRBV5-4,TRBD2,NA,CASSLDGGANEQFF,TGTGCCAGCAGCTTGGACGGGGGGGCCAATGAGCAGTTCTTC
TRBJ1-2,TRBV9,NA,NA,CASSAHLGGDGYTF,TGTGCCAGCAGCGCCCACCTGGGGGGTGATGGCTACACCTTC